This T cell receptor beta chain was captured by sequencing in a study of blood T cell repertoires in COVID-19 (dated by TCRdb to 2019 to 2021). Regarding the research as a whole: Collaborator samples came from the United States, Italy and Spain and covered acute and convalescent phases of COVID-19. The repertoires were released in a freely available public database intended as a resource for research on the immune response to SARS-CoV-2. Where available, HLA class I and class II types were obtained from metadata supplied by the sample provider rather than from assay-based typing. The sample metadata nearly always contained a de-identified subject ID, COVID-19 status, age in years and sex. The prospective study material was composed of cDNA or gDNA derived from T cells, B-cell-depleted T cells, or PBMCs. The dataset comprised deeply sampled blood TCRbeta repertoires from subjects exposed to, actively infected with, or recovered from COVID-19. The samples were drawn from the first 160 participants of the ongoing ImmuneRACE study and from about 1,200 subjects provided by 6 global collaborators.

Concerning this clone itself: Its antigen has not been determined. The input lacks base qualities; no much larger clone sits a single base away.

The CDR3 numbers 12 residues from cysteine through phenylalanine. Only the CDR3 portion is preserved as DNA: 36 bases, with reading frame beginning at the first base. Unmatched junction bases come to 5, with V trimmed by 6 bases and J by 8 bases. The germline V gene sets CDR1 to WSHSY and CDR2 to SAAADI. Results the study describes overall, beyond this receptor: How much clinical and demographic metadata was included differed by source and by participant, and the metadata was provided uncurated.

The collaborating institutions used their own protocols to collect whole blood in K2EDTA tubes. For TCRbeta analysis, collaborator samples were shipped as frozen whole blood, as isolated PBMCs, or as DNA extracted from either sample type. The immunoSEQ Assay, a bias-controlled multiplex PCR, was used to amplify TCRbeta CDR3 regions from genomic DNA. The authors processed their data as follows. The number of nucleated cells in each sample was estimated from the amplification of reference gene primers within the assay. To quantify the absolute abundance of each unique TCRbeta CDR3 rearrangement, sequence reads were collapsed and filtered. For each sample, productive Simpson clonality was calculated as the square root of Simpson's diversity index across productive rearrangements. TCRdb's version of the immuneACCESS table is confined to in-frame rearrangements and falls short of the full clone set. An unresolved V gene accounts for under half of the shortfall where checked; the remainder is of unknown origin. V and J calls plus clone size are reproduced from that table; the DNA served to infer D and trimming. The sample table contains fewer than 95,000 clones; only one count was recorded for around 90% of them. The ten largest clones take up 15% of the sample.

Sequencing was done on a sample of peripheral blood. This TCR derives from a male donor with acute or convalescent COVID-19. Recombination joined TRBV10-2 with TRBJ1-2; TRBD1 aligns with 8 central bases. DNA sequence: TGCGCCAGCAGGGACAGGGAGGGCGGCTACACCTTC. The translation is CASRDREGGYTF.